This T cell receptor (beta chain) was observed in a study of T cell responses to AZD1222 COVID-19 vaccine. About the research overall: Whether given at about 4 or about 12 weeks, second doses were pooled. Study-wide results and limits: Donors, mostly white British, included more females; clonal diversity was possibly underestimated. Spike was spanned by vaccine-associated CD4 TCRs, with dominance at 160-218 and 743-854.

Note on this clone: No antigen is known for it.

Clones were read by immunoSEQ multiplex PCR, and TCRdb kept only the in-frame ones, dropping some. The sample shows 120,000 or so clones, 80% to 90% of them seen only once. The V gene lost 9 bases and the J gene lost 4 bases, with 28 bases spanning the gap. The germline V gene encodes CDR1 KGHSH and CDR2 LQKENI. The CDR3 extends over 18 amino acids. V is TRBV18 and J is TRBJ1-5; tentative D call: TRBD1 (5 bases). The source material was peripheral blood, sampled on day 0 of AZD1222 vaccination. The origin of this receptor is an adult in good health. This CDR3 reads CARPLVGVLPNRNQPQHF. The CDR3 DNA follows: TGTGCCAGACCCCTGGTAGGGGTTCTTCCTAATCGTAATCAGCCCCAGCATTTT.